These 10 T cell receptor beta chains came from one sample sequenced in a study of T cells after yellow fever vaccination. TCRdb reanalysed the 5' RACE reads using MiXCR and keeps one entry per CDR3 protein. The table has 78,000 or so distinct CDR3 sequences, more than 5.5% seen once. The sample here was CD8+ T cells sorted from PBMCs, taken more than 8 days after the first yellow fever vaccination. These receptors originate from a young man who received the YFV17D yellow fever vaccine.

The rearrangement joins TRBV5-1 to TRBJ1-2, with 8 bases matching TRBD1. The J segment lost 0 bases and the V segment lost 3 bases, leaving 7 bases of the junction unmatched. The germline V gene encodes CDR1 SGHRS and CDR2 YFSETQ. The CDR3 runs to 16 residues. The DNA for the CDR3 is TGCGCCAGCAGCTACGGGACAGGAGAGGCTAACTATGGCTACACCTTC. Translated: CASSYGTGEANYGYTF.

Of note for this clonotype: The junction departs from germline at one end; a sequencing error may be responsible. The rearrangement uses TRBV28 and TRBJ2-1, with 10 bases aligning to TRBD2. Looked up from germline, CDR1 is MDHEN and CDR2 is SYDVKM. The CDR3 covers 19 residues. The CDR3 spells CAISLEVLAGRFSYNEQFF. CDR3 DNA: TGTGCCATCAGTTTGGAGGTACTAGCGGGGAGATTCTCCTACAATGAGCAGTTCTTC.

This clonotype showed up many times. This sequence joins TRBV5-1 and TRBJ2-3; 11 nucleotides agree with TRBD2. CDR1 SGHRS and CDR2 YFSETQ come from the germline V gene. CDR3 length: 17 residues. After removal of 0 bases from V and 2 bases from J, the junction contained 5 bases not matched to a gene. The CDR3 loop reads CASSLALAGGLTDTQYF. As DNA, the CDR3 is TGCGCCAGCAGCTTGGCTCTAGCGGGGGGCCTCACAGATACGCAGTATTTT.

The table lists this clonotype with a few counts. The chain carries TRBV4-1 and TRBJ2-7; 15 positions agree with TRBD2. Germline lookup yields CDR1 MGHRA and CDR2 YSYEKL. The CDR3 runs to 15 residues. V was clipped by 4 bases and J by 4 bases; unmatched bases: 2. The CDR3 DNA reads TGCGCCAGCAGCCCAGGACTAGCGGGGGGGTACGAGCAGTACTTC. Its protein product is CASSPGLAGGYEQYF.

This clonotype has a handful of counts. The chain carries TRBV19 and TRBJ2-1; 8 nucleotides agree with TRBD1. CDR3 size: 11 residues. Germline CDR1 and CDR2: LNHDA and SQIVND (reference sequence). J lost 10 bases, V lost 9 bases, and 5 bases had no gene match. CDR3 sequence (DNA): TGTGCCAGCGACAGGGGAGGCGAGCAGTTCTTC. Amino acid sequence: CASDRGGEQFF.

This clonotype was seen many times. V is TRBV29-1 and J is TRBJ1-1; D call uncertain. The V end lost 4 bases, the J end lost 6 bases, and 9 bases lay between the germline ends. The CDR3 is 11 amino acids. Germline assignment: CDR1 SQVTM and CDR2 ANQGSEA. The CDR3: CSVAGRAEAFF. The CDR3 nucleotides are TGCAGCGTTGCGGGTAGGGCTGAAGCTTTCTTT.

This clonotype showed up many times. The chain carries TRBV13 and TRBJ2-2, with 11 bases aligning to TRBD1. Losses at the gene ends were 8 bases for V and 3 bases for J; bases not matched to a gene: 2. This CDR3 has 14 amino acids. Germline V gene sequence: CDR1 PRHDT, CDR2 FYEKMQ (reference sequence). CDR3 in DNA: TGTGCCAGCCGGGACAGGGGGGACACCGGGGAGCTGTTTTTT. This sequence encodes CASRDRGDTGELFF.

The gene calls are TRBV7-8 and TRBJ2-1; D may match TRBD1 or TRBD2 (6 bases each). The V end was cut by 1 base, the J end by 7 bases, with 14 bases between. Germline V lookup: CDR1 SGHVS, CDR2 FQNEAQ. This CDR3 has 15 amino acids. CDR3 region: CASSLGGAPSNEQFF. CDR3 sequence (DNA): TGTGCCAGCAGCTTAGGGGGGGCACCTTCGAATGAGCAGTTCTTC.

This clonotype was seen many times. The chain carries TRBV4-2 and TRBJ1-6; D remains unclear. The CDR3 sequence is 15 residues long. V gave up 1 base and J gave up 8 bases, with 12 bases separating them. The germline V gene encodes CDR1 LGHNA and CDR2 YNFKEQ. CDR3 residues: CASSQGPLMDSPLHF. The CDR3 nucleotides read TGTGCCAGCAGCCAAGGCCCTCTCATGGATTCACCCCTCCACTTT.

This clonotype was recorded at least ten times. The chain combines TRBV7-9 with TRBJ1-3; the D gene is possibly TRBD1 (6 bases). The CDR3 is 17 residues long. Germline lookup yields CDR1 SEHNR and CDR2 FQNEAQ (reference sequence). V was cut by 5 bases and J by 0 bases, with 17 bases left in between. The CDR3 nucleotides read TGTGCCAGCAGCCTGGGGGCGGCTGCCCTCTCTGGAAACACCATATATTTT. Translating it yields CASSLGAAALSGNTIYF.